These T cell receptor beta chains were read from a single sample in a study of T cells after yellow fever vaccination. TCRdb fed the 5' RACE reads into MiXCR, producing one record per CDR3 protein. The repertoire has approximately 580,000 distinct CDR3 sequences, 17% of them found once; the top ten carry 17%. The input for sequencing was PBMCs, taken around 5 days after the first yellow fever vaccination. These receptor sequences come from a young man who received the YFV17D yellow fever vaccine. CDR3s include the opening cysteine and the closing phenylalanine or tryptophan. A D gene is named only where the DNA matches it firmly. Not all rows give a size; the values are once, few, many and, for expanded clones, a class.

v_gene	d_gene	j_gene	abundance	CDR3nt	CDR3aa
TRBV7-2	.	TRBJ2-7	.	TGTGCCAGCAGTCCCGGGATCGTGGGCTACGAGCAGTACTTC	CASSPGIVGYEQYF
TRBV19	.	TRBJ2-1	.	TGTGCCACCTCAGGACAGCCCAGAAGAGGTTACAATGAGCAGTTCTTC	CATSGQPRRGYNEQFF
TRBV3-1	TRBD2	TRBJ2-5	.	TGTGCCAGCAGCCCTTTTACTAGCGGGGTGGAGACCCAGTACTTC	CASSPFTSGVETQYF
TRBV30	.	TRBJ1-1	.	TGTGCCTGGCAGAGGACAGACATGAACACTGAAGCTTTCTTT	CAWQRTDMNTEAFF
TRBV4-1	.	TRBJ1-1	once	TGCGCCAGCAGCCAAGACAGGAGTATGAACACTGAAGCTTTCTTT	CASSQDRSMNTEAFF
TRBV15	.	TRBJ2-5	.	TGTGCCACCAGCAGAGGTTCCGTGAGTGAGACCCAGTACTTC	CATSRGSVSETQYF
TRBV15	TRBD2	TRBJ2-7	many	TGTGCCACCAGCAGAGAACGGAGTGGCGGGGGAACCTACGAGCAGTACTTC	CATSRERSGGGTYEQYF
TRBV5-1	.	TRBJ1-5	few	TGCGCCAGCAGCTCTACACCCGCGGATCAGCCCCAGCATTTT	CASSSTPADQPQHF
TRBV21-1	.	TRBJ2-2	.	TGTGCCAGCAGCAAAGTTCTACTGCTTGGGACAGGGGGCGAGCCGAACACCGGGGAGCTGTTTTTT	CASSKVLLLGTGGEPNTGELFF
TRBV27	.	TRBJ2-7	many	TGTGCCAGCAGCTTGACTAGCTCCTACGAGCAGTACTTC	CASSLTSSYEQYF
TRBV5-4	.	TRBJ2-3	.	TGTGCCAGCAGCTTGGGACGCTCGGGAAATACGCAGTATTTT	CASSLGRSGNTQYF
TRBV5-1	.	TRBJ2-1	.	TGCGCCAGCAGCGCGGGACACACCAATGAGCAGTTCTTC	CASSAGHTNEQFF
TRBV19	TRBD1	TRBJ1-2	.	TGTGCCAGTAGCTCGGACAGGGAGTATGGCTACACCTTC	CASSSDREYGYTF
TRBV7-3	.	TRBJ2-5	few	TGTGCCAGCGGGCCCGACCGAGAGACCCAGTACTTC	CASGPDRETQYF
TRBV4-3	.	TRBJ2-5	.	TGCGCCAGCAGCCAAGATCCAGGGCGGCTCCAAGAGACCCAGTACTTC	CASSQDPGRLQETQYF
TRBV5-1	.	TRBJ2-5	many	TGTGCCAGCAGCTTAGTCAGCCAAGAGACCCAGTACTTC	CASSLVSQETQYF
TRBV4-3	.	TRBJ1-2	few	TGCGCCAGCAGCCAAGTTCTAGCTCCTAACTATGGCTACACCTTC	CASSQVLAPNYGYTF
TRBV7-9	.	TRBJ2-7	few	TGTGCCAGCAGCTTAGCGCTAAGGGGGTCCGAGCAGTACTTC	CASSLALRGSEQYF
TRBV5-4	TRBD2	TRBJ2-1	.	TGTGCCAGCAGCTTTACTAGCGGGGCCGACAATGAGCAGTTCTTC	CASSFTSGADNEQFF